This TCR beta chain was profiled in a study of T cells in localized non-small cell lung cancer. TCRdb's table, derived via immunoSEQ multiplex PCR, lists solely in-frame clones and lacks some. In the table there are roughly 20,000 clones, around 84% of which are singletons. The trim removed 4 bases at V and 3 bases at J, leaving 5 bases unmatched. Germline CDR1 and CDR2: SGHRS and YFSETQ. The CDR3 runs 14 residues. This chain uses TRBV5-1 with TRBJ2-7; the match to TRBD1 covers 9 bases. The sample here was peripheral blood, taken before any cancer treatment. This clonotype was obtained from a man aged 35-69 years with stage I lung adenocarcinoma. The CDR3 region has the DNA TGCGCCAGCAGCGTGGGGACAGGGCGCTACGAGCAGTACTTC. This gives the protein CASSVGTGRYEQYF.